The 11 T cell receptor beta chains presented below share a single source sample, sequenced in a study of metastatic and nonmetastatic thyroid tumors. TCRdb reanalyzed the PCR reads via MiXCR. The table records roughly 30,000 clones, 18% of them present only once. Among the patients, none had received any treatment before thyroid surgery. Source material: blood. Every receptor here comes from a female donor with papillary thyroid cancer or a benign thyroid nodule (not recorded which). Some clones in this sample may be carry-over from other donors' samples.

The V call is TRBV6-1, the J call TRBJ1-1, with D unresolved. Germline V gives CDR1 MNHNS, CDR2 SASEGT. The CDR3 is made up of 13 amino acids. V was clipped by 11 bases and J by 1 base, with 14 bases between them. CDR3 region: CAGNALWNTEAFF. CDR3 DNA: TGTGCCGGCAATGCCTTATGGAACACTGAAGCTTTCTTT.

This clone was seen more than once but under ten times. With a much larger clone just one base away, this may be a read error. The CDR3 region has the DNA TGTGCCAGCAGCCGGGCTGAAGAGACCCAGTACTTC. Its protein is CASSRAEETQYF. The V gene is TRBV5-4, the J gene TRBJ2-5; D is unclear. The CDR3 is 12 residues long. CDR1 SGHNT and CDR2 YYREEE come from the germline V gene (reference sequence). Between the trimmed V and J ends, which lost 4 bases and 3 bases, there was a span of 7 bases. Filled out from reference TRBV5-4 and TRBJ2-5, the complete variable domain reads ETGVTQSPTHLIKTRGQQVTLRCSSQSGHNTVSWYQQALGQGPQFIFQYYREEENGRGNFPPRFSGLQFPNYSSELNVNALELDDSALYLCASSRAEETQYFGPGTRLLVL.

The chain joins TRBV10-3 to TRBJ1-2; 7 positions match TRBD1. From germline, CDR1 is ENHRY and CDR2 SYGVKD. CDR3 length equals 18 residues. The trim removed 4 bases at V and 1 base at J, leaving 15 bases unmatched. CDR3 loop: CAISVSLPGGRNNYGYTF. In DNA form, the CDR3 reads TGTGCCATCAGTGTATCTTTGCCAGGGGGAAGGAATAACTATGGCTACACCTTC.

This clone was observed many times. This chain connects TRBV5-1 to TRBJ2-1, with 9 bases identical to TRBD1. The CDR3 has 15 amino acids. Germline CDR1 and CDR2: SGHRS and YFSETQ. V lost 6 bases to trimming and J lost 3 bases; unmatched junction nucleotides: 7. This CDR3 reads CASTTQGADYNEQFF. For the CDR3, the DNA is TGCGCCAGCACCACACAGGGGGCGGACTACAATGAGCAGTTCTTC. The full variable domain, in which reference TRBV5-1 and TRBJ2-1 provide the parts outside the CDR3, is KAGVTQTPRYLIKTRGQQVTLSCSPISGHRSVSWYQQTPGQGLQFLFEYFSETQRNKGNFPGRFSGRQFSNSRSEMNVSTLELGDSALYLCASTTQGADYNEQFFGPGTRLTVL.

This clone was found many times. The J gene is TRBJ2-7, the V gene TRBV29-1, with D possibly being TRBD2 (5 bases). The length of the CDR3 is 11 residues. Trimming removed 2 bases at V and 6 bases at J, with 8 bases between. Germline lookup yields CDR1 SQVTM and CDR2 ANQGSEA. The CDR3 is CSVENEGEQYF. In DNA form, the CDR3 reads TGCAGCGTTGAAAACGAGGGCGAGCAGTACTTC.

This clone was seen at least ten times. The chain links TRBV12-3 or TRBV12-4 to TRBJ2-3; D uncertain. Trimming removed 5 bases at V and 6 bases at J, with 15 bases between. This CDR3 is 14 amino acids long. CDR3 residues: CASSPTTKPDTQYF. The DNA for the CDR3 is TGTGCCAGCAGTCCGACCACAAAGCCGGATACGCAGTATTTT.

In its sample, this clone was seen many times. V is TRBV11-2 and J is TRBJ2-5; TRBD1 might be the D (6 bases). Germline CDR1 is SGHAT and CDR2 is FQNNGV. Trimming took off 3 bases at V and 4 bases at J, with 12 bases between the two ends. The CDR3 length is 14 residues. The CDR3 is CASSLNGGGETQYF. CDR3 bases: TGTGCCAGCAGCTTGAATGGGGGCGGAGAGACCCAGTACTTC.

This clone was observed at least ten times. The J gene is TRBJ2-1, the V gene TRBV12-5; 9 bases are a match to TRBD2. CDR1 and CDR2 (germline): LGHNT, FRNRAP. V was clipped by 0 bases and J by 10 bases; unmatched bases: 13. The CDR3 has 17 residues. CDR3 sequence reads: CASGLVGGGAFSHEQFF. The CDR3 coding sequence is TGTGCTAGTGGTTTGGTGGGCGGGGGGGCCTTTTCACACGAGCAGTTCTTC.

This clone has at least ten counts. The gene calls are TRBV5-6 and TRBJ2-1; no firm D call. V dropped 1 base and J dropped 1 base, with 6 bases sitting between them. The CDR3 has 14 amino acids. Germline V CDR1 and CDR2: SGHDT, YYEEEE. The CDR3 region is CASSLQVSYNEQFF. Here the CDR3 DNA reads TGTGCCAGCAGCTTGCAAGTATCCTACAATGAGCAGTTCTTC. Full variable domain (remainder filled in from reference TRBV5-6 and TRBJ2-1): DAGVTQSPTHLIKTRGQQVTLRCSPKSGHDTVSWYQQALGQGPQFIFQYYEEEERQRGNFPDRFSGHQFPNYSSELNVNALLLGDSALYLCASSLQVSYNEQFFGPGTRLTVL.

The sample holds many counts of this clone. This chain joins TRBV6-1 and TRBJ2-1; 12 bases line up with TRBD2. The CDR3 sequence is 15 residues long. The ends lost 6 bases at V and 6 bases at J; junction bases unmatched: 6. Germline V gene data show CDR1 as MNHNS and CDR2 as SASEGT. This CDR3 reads CASRVTSGGSNEQFF. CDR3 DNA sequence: TGTGCCAGCAGGGTGACTAGCGGGGGCTCCAATGAGCAGTTCTTC.

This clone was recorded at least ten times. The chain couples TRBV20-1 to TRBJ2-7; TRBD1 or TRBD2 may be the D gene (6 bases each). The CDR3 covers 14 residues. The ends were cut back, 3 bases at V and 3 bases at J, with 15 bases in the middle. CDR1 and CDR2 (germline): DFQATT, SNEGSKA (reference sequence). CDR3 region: CSASAGGEIYEQYF. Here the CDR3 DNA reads TGCAGTGCTAGTGCCGGGGGCGAGATCTACGAGCAGTACTTC.